This TCR beta chain was sequenced in a study of T cell responses to AZD1222 COVID-19 vaccine. General study findings and limits: Repertoire samples came only from after the peak T cell response. After two AZD1222 doses, spike-specific TCR breadth and depth rose versus day 0.

Germline CDR1 reads DFQATT; CDR2 reads SNEGSKA (reference sequence). The CDR3 runs to 11 residues. V dropped 4 bases and J dropped 2 bases, with 5 bases sitting between them. Comment on this clone: Its antigen is unknown.

Sequencing was performed with immunoSEQ multiplex PCR; in TCRdb, only in-frame clones are kept and a portion is missing. The table shows tens of thousands of clones, with about three quarters occurring only once. V and J are TRBV20-1 and TRBJ1-2, with D perhaps matching TRBD1 (5 bases). The material was peripheral blood, obtained on day 0 of AZD1222 vaccination. This TCR was recovered from an adult in good health. The CDR3 bases are TGCAGTGCTAAGGGGAACTATGGCTACACCTTC. It specifies CSAKGNYGYTF.